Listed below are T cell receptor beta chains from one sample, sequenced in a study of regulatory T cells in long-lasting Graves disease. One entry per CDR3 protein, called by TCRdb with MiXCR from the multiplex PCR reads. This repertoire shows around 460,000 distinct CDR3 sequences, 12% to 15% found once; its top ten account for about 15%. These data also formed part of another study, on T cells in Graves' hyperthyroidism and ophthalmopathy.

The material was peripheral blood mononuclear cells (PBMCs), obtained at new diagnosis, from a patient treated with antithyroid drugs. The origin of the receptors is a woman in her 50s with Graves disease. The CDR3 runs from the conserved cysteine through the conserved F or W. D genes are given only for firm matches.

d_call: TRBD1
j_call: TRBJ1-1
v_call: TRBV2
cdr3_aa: CASRTGIENTEAFF

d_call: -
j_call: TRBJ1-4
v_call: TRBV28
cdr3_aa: CASSLASGYGFSGKLFF

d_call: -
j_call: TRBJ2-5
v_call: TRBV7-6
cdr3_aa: CASSLAWGDSETQYF

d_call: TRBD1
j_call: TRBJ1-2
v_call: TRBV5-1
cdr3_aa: CASSLGQGEYGYTF

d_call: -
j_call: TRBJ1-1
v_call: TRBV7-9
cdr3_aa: CASSSVVNTEAFF

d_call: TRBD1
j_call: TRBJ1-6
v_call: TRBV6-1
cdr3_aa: CASSPTDRGLHNSPLHF

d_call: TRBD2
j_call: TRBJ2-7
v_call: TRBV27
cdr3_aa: CASSNKQTSGRGYEQYF

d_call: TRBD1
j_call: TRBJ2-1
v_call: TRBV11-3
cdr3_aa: CASSLGQGVSNEQFF

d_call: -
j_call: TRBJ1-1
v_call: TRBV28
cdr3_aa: CASGYRSTEAFF

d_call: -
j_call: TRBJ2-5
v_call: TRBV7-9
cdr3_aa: CASSPPGLQGQETQYF

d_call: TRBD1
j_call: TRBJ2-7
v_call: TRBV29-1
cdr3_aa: CSVEDQGTGGISYEQYF

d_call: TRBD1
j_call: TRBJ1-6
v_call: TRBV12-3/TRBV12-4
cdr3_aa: CASTPGGRGNSPLHF

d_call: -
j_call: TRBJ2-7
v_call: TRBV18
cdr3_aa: CASSRPRGQSYEQYF

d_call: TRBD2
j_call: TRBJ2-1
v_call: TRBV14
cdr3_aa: CASSRTSGRFDEQFF

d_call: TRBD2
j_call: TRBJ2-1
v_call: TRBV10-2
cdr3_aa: CASSETGIAGMRFF

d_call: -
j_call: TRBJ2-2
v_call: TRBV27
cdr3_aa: CASSGTDGELFF

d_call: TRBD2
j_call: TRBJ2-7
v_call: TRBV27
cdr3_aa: CASSLSTGGYEQYF

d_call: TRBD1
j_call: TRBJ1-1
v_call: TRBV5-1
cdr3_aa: CASSLGADRGSEAFF

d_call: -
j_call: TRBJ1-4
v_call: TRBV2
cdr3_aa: CASSTLNLENEKLFF

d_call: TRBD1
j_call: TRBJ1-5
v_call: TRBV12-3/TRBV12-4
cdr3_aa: CASSRFWDRGFRLHQPQHF

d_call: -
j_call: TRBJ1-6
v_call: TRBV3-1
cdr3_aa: CASSQTRGGGSSPLHF

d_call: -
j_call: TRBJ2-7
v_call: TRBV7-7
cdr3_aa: CASSPRTRLGSGEQYF

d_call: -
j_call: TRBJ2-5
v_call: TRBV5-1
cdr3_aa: CASATSGEETQYF

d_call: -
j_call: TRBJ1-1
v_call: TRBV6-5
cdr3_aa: CASSYSGWNTEAFF

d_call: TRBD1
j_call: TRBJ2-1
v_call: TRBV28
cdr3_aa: CGTGYYNEQFF

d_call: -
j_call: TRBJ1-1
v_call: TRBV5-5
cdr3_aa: CASSLSGSMNTEAFF

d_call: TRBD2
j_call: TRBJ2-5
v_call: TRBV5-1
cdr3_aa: CASSLGGLAGRETQYF

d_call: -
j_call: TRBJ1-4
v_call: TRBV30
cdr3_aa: CAWIESGGEKLFF

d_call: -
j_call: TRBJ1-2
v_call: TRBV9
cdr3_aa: CASSVDGDGLYGYTF

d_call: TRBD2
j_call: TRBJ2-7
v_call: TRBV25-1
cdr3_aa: CASSNPSGRVSDEQYF

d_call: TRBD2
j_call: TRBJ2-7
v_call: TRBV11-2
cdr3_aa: CASSFGTSAYEQYF

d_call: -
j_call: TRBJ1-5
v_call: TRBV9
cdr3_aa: CASSVGSGVRPQHF

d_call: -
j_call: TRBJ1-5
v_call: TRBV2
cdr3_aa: CASNGEFNQPQHF

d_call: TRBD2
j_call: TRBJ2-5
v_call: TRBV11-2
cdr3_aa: CASSLVGGGGETQYF

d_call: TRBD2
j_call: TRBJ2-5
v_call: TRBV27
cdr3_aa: CASSRRTSGSEKTQYF

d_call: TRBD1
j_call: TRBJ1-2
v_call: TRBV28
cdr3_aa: CASRKNPQGGHYGYTF

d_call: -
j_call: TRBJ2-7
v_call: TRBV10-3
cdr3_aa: CAISNTDYEQYF

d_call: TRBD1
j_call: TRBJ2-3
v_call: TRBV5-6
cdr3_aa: CASNAGQGVADTQYF

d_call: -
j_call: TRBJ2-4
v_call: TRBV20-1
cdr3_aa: CSAAGVLAKNIQYF

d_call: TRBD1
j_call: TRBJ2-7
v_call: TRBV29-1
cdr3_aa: CSVDRGQGDEQYF

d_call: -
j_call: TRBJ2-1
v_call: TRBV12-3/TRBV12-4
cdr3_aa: CASRGPAGNEQFF

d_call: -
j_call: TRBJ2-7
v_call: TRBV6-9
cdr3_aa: CASSYKAEQYF

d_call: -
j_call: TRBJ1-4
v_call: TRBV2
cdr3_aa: CASSEKGSVEKLFF

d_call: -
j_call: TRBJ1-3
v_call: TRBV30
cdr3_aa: CAWSLGAGNTIYF